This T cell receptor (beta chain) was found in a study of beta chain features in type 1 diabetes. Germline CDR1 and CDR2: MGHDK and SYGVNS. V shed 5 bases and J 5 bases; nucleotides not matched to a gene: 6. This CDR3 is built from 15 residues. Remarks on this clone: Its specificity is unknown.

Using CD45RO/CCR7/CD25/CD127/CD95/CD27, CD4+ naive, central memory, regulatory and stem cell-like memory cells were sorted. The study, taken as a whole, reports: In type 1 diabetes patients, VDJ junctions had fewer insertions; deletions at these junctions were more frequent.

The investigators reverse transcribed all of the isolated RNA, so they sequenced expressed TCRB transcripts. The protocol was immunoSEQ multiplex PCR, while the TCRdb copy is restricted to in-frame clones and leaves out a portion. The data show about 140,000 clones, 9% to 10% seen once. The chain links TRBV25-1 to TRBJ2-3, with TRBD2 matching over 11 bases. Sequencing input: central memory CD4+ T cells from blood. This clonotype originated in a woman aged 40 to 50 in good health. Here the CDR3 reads CASSLTGTSGDTQYF. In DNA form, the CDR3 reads TGTGCCAGCAGTCTGACAGGGACTAGCGGAGATACGCAGTATTTT. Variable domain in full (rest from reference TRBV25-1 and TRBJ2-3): EADIYQTPRYLVIGTGKKITLECSQTMGHDKMYWYQQDPGMELHLIHYSYGVNSTEKGDLSSESTVSRIRTEHFPLTLESARPSHTSQYLCASSLTGTSGDTQYFGPGTRLTVL.